Listed below are T cell receptor beta chains from one sample, sequenced in a study of OX40 agonist ivuxolimab in advanced cancers. Generated by immunoSEQ multiplex PCR, the TCRdb table keeps only in-frame clones and is missing some. The repertoire has about 48,000 clones, less than 85% of them found once; the top ten carry roughly 1.1%. The sample consisted of CD4+ or CD8+ T cells sorted from blood, taken in a trial of the OX40 agonist ivuxolimab. These receptors all come from an adult with an advanced solid tumor such as melanoma, head and neck, liver or kidney cancer. The CDR3 runs from the conserved cysteine through the conserved F or W.

TRBJ1-1 | TRBV5-1 | CASSLGGTAGTEAFF
TRBJ2-2 | TRBV7-2 | CASRSGLAGGRATGELFF
TRBJ1-2 | TRBV6-5 | CASSGGNERYTF
TRBJ1-1 | TRBV27 | CASSLYGDALGMENTEAFF
TRBJ2-5 | TRBV13 | CASSLGGQVRTQYF
TRBJ2-1 | TRBV9 | CASSPRSYNEQFF
TRBJ2-7 | TRBV5-1 | CASSLLSNSEQYF
TRBJ1-1 | TRBV27 | CASSLKLNTEAFF
TRBJ2-1 | TRBV7-2 | CASSLELGGPYNEQFF
TRBJ1-5 | TRBV28 | CASRQGGNQPQHF
TRBJ2-7 | TRBV7-2 | CASSFGGVYEQYF
TRBJ1-6 | TRBV5-5 | CASSPGLRRSNSPLHF
TRBJ2-6 | TRBV5-4 | CASSPGGFSGANVLTF
TRBJ2-7 | TRBV5-4 | CASSSETGVSSYEQYF
TRBJ2-7 | TRBV28 | CASSLGGIGYEQYF
TRBJ2-5 | TRBV7-7 | CASSPNSGETQYF
TRBJ1-6 | TRBV9 | CASSVGPDSPLHF
TRBJ2-4 | TRBV5-4 | CASSAGQVAKNIQYF
TRBJ2-5 | TRBV12-5 | CASGMTGSQETQYF
TRBJ2-1 | TRBV7-3 | CASSTGQGNEQFF
TRBJ1-2 | TRBV2 | CASGQLYGYTF
TRBJ1-1 | TRBV27 | CASSLQGHRNTEAFF
TRBJ1-4 | TRBV19 | CASSIEGGWEKLFF
TRBJ2-2 | TRBV7-2 | CASQLYGELFF
TRBJ2-1 | TRBV6-5 | CASSYSGPRIYNEQFF
TRBJ2-7 | TRBV9 | CASSVASGGAYEQYF
TRBJ2-7 | TRBV6-6 | CATGHLSYEQYF
TRBJ1-5 | TRBV2 | CASSEPVSNQPQHF
TRBJ2-1 | TRBV7-2 | CASSLALGAVNEQFF
TRBJ1-1 | TRBV4-3 | CASSQDGRGGLTEAFF
TRBJ1-5 | TRBV21-1 | CASSKEAGSSNQPQHF
TRBJ1-5 | TRBV6-5 | CASKKQGAGQPQHF
TRBJ1-1 | TRBV6-1 | CASSRQGGDTEAFF
. | TRBV18 | CASSPVYPSYEQYF
TRBJ2-7 | TRBV28 | CASRSRQGGYEQYF
TRBJ2-2 | TRBV7-2 | CASSSPWQSNTGELFF
TRBJ1-6 | TRBV10-3 | CAIAAGTVNNSPLHF
TRBJ1-5 | TRBV7-9 | CASSQGIGARSAQHF
TRBJ1-4 | TRBV11-2 | CASSLVGGVNEKLFF
TRBJ2-5 | TRBV7-2 | CASSGGLRETQYF
TRBJ1-1 | TRBV6-5 | CASSYTNTGIYTEAFF
TRBJ1-1 | TRBV28 | CASTLLGNQGEAFF
TRBJ2-7 | TRBV15 | CATSLTGAGEQYF
TRBJ1-2 | TRBV6-1 | CASSDSGLYGYTF
TRBJ2-5 | TRBV6-6 | CASSYLATGETQYF
TRBJ1-4 | TRBV7-3 | CASTPQDYNEKLFF
TRBJ2-7 | TRBV28 | CASNGIYEQYF
TRBJ2-3 | TRBV4-3 | CASSQVESKLWRSDTQYF
TRBJ2-3 | TRBV27 | CASSLFVSGGYTDTQYF
TRBJ2-1 | TRBV29-1 | CSVLTGSSYNEQFF
TRBJ2-5 | TRBV7-9 | CASSRWSDRGMETQYF
TRBJ2-3 | TRBV9 | CASSLRQGRTDTQYF
TRBJ2-7 | TRBV7-8 | CASRRRGSEQYF
TRBJ2-3 | TRBV7-9 | CASSLQTGSTDTQYF
TRBJ1-2 | TRBV6-5 | CASSPREGGYTF
TRBJ1-6 | TRBV9 | CASSTVVMGSPLHF
TRBJ2-7 | TRBV20-1 | CSARDNPEQYF